These 13 T cell receptor beta chains share one sample of origin, sequenced in a study of cytomegalovirus exposure and HLA in healthy donors. In the PCR, 60 Vbeta and 13 Jbeta primers were used. Some clones are missing from TCRdb's copy, which holds only in-frame ones; the method was immunoSEQ multiplex PCR. The sample table sets out 180,000 or so clones. Sequences were obtained from PBMCs. These receptors were collected from a boy between 10 and 17 years old in good health and CMV-seronegative.

Points on this clone: Germline and junction disagree at one end, which may indicate a read error. V usage is TRBV28 and J usage is TRBJ1-2; TRBD1 agrees at 7 bases. The CDR3 totals 15 residues. Germline V lookup: CDR1 MDHEN, CDR2 SYDVKM. The CDR3, as DNA: TGTGCCGGCAGCATCCAGGGGGTTACTAACTATGGCTACACCTTC. Translating it yields CAGSIQGVTNYGYTF.

This chain links TRBV2 with TRBJ2-7; D remains ambiguous. V was cut by 11 bases and J by 5 bases, with 13 bases left in between. Germline V gives CDR1 SNHLY, CDR2 FYNNEI. The CDR3 contains 11 residues. The CDR3 region is CAVGPLHEQYF. The CDR3 bases are TGTGCCGTTGGGCCTCTGCACGAGCAGTACTTC.

V gene TRBV2 combines with J gene TRBJ1-6; D gene uncertain. Germline CDR1 and CDR2: SNHLY and FYNNEI. This CDR3 contains 15 residues. V lost 7 bases, J lost 9 bases, and 19 bases lay in between. Written as DNA, the CDR3 is TGTGCCAGCACCCCGGACTCCCCTTTGGGTTCACCCCTCCACTTT. It is translated as CASTPDSPLGSPLHF.

The V call is TRBV5-8, the J call TRBJ1-2, with D possibly TRBD1 on 5 matching bases. The length of the CDR3 is 13 residues. Germline V lookup: CDR1 SGHTS, CDR2 YDEGEE. Trimming removed 2 bases from V and 4 bases from J, with 9 bases in between. CDR3 nucleotides: TGTGCCAGCAGCTTCGACAGATCCTATGGCTACACCTTC. Translating it yields CASSFDRSYGYTF.

The CDR3 loop is CASSVLDRDYGYTF. CDR3 DNA: TGTGCCAGCAGTGTACTGGACAGGGACTATGGCTACACCTTC. The chain couples TRBV6-5 to TRBJ1-2; 8 nucleotides align to TRBD1. The CDR3 runs 14 residues. V lost 5 bases, J lost 3 bases, and 5 bases stayed unmatched. Germline loops: CDR1 MNHEY, CDR2 SVGAGI.

The V and J genes are TRBV19 and TRBJ2-7; TRBD2 agrees at 7 bases. The length of the CDR3 is 15 residues. V lost 5 bases to trimming and J lost 4 bases; unmatched junction nucleotides: 11. Germline CDR1 LNHDA, CDR2 SQIVND (reference sequence). The CDR3 nucleotides read TGTGCCAGTAGTCTCCGGACTAGGCAAGGGTACGAGCAGTACTTC. Protein: CASSLRTRQGYEQYF. Full variable domain (remainder filled in from reference TRBV19 and TRBJ2-7): DGGITQSPKYLFRKEGQNVTLSCEQNLNHDAMYWYRQDPGQGLRLIYYSQIVNDFQKGDIAEGYSVSREKKESFPLTVTSAQKNPTAFYLCASSLRTRQGYEQYFGPGTRLTVT.

This chain connects TRBV2 to TRBJ2-5, with 8 nucleotides matching TRBD1. With 6 bases clipped from V and 5 bases from J, the junction kept 5 bases outside the gene matches. CDR3 length: 13 amino acids. Germline V gene lookup returns CDR1 SNHLY and CDR2 FYNNEI. DNA for the CDR3: TGTGCCAGCAGCACAGGGGGTAGGGAGACCCAGTACTTC. The encoded protein is CASSTGGRETQYF.

V is TRBV4-3 and J is TRBJ1-1; the D gene is possibly TRBD1 (6 bases). Germline V gene sequence: CDR1 LGHNA, CDR2 YSLEER. The germline V and J ends were trimmed by 1 base and 0 bases, with 15 bases remaining between them. The length of the CDR3 is 17 residues. The CDR3 DNA reads as TGCGCCAGCAGCCAAGGGGGGCCAGCAGAAATGAACACTGAAGCTTTCTTT. This translates into CASSQGGPAEMNTEAFF.

The rearrangement joins TRBV19 to TRBJ2-1; TRBD2 matches 14 bases. Germline V gene data show CDR1 as LNHDA and CDR2 as SQIVND (reference sequence). The CDR3 has 15 amino acids. Trimming at V came to 6 bases and at J to 6 bases, leaving 4 bases not matched to a gene. Here the CDR3 reads CASSLGLAGGNEQFF. Here the CDR3 DNA reads TGTGCCAGTAGCCTCGGACTAGCGGGGGGCAATGAGCAGTTCTTC.

This sequence joins TRBV6-5 and TRBJ1-2; 8 bases match TRBD1. CDR1 and CDR2 (germline): MNHEY, SVGAGI. This CDR3 has 13 residues. The V and J ends lost 8 bases and 5 bases, in that order; junction bases with no gene match: 7. CDR3 nucleotides: TGTGCCAGCCGACAGGGGCTAGTTTATGGCTACACCTTC. Its protein product is CASRQGLVYGYTF.

The chain links TRBV30 to TRBJ2-1; no clear D gene. Trimming shortened V by 8 bases and J by 4 bases, and 12 bases separated the two germline ends. Germline V CDR1 and CDR2: GTSNPN, SVGIG (reference sequence). The length of the CDR3 is 12 residues. CDR3 sequence reads: CAGDAEYNEQFF. In nucleotides, the CDR3 is TGTGCCGGTGACGCGGAATACAATGAGCAGTTCTTC. Combining the CDR3 with reference TRBV30 and TRBJ2-1 gives the whole variable domain SQTIHQWPATLVQPVGSPLSLECTVEGTSNPNLYWYRQAAGRGLQLLFYSVGIGQISSEVPQNLSASRPQDRQFILSSKKLLLSDSGFYLCAGDAEYNEQFFGPGTRLTVL.

The chain has TRBV7-2 and TRBJ2-3; TRBD2 matches at 12 bases. Germline V gene sequence: CDR1 SGHTA, CDR2 FQGNSA. The CDR3 contains 16 residues. V was pared by 4 bases and J by 5 bases, with 7 bases of the junction left unmatched. As DNA, the CDR3 is TGTGCCAGCAGCTCCCCTAGCGGGGGGGTGTTAGATACGCAGTATTTT. It specifies CASSSPSGGVLDTQYF.

The rearrangement links TRBV7-2 to TRBJ2-1, with a weak D call TRBD1 (6 bases). Per germline, CDR1 SGHTA and CDR2 FQGNSA. V was pared by 4 bases and J by 5 bases, with 21 bases between. The CDR3 totals 17 residues. As DNA, the CDR3 is TGTGCCAGCAGCTCGATCCACAGGGTAAAGGGAGACAATGAGCAGTTCTTC. Translating gives CASSSIHRVKGDNEQFF.